The 31 T cell receptor beta chains reported below all come from one sample, sequenced in a study of PD-L1 blockade in urothelial cancer. The protocol was immunoSEQ multiplex PCR, while the TCRdb copy is restricted to in-frame clones and leaves out a portion. The sample contains 27,000 or so clones, roughly 86% of which appear only once. Here the sequenced sample was PBMCs, taken around atezolizumab (anti-PD-L1) treatment. The receptors were sampled from a man in his fifties with urothelial cancer.

This rearrangement joins TRBV7-4 to TRBJ1-5, with D possibly being TRBD1 (5 bases). The CDR3 has 20 amino acids. With 4 bases removed from V and 5 bases from J, the gap between germline ends came to 30 bases. CDR1 and CDR2 (germline): SGHVT, SQSDAQ. The CDR3 nucleotides read TGTGCCAGCAGCTCAACTCCGGCGGGGGGTTGTGGGTCCCATCATCAGCCCCAGCATTTT. Translation: CASSSTPAGGCGSHHQPQHF.

The V and J genes are TRBV27 and TRBJ2-7, with TRBD2 identical over 7 bases. The CDR3 runs 16 residues. CDR1 and CDR2 (germline): MNHEY, SMNVEV (reference sequence). With V trimmed by 5 bases and J by 11 bases, 21 bases remained unmatched. The CDR3 here is CASSKIRLAAPGFEYF. The CDR3 DNA sequence: TGTGCCAGCAGTAAAATTCGCCTAGCGGCCCCTGGCTTTGAGTACTTC.

The chain uses TRBV7-8 and TRBJ2-4; 9 positions agree with TRBD1. V lost 2 bases, J lost 1 base, and 3 bases stayed unmatched. The CDR3 sequence is 16 residues long. Germline V gene data show CDR1 as SGHVS and CDR2 as FQNEAQ. CDR3 sequence reads: CASSLRDRVAKNIQYF. The CDR3, as DNA: TGTGCCAGCAGCTTAAGGGACAGGGTGGCCAAAAACATTCAGTACTTC. The entire variable domain, with the rest obtained from reference TRBV7-8 and TRBJ2-4, is as follows: GAGVSQSPRYKVAKRGQDVALRCDPISGHVSLFWYQQALGQGPEFLTYFQNEAQLDKSGLPSDRFFAERPEGSVSTLKIQRTQQEDSAVYLCASSLRDRVAKNIQYFGAGTRLSVL.

V is TRBV6-5 and J is TRBJ2-1, with 9 bases lining up with TRBD2. Trimming cost V 0 bases and J 6 bases; bases outside gene matches: 6. The CDR3 sequence is 16 residues long. Germline V gene data show CDR1 as MNHEY and CDR2 as SVGAGI. CDR3 loop: CASSYSGGGGINEQFF. The CDR3, as DNA: TGTGCCAGCAGTTACTCAGGCGGGGGGGGAATCAATGAGCAGTTCTTC.

This CDR3 reads CASSYTQGPETQYF. The CDR3 DNA reads TGTGCCAGCAGTTACACGCAGGGGCCGGAGACCCAGTACTTC. The rearrangement uses TRBV6-5 and TRBJ2-5; the D gene is possibly TRBD1 (6 bases). The germline V gene encodes CDR1 MNHEY and CDR2 SVGAGI. This CDR3 contains 14 residues. The germline V and J ends were trimmed by 2 bases and 5 bases, with 12 bases remaining between them.

The rearrangement uses TRBV27 and TRBJ2-7; 8 nucleotides line up with TRBD1. Germline assignment: CDR1 MNHEY and CDR2 SMNVEV (reference sequence). V dropped 7 bases and J dropped 5; count of bases not matched to a gene: 7. The CDR3 spans 13 residues. CDR3 bases: TGTGCCAGCATGGGGGACAGGCCCCACGAGCAGTACTTC. This gives the protein CASMGDRPHEQYF.

This sequence joins TRBV2 and TRBJ1-5, with D possibly matching TRBD1 (6 bases). This CDR3 has 15 residues. The V and J ends lost 7 bases and 5 bases respectively, with 18 bases between them. Germline V gives CDR1 SNHLY, CDR2 FYNNEI. The CDR3 loop reads CASTSRGGGDQPQHF. The CDR3 region has the DNA TGTGCCAGCACCTCTCGAGGGGGTGGGGATCAGCCCCAGCATTTT.

V and J are TRBV5-4 and TRBJ2-7; TRBD1 aligns across 11 bases. V shed 4 bases and J 3 bases; nucleotides not matched to a gene: 3. Germline values: CDR1 SGHNT, CDR2 YYREEE (reference sequence). This CDR3 has 14 amino acids. CDR3 loop: CASSPGTGGYEQYF. The CDR3 DNA is TGTGCCAGCAGCCCCGGGACAGGGGGCTACGAGCAGTACTTC.

This chain connects TRBV5-4 to TRBJ2-1, with TRBD2 matching 14 bases. Per the germline V gene, CDR1 is SGHNT and CDR2 is YYREEE (reference sequence). J gave up 7 bases and V 3 bases, and 6 bases lay outside the gene matches. The CDR3 extends over 16 amino acids. This CDR3 is CASSSPGLAGENEQFF. As DNA, the CDR3 is TGTGCCAGCAGCTCGCCGGGACTAGCGGGAGAAAATGAGCAGTTCTTC.

This clone turned up a few times. The chain employs TRBV5-1 and TRBJ2-3; D is possibly TRBD2 (6 bases). The germline V gene encodes CDR1 SGHRS and CDR2 YFSETQ. This CDR3 is built from 15 residues. Trimming took off 4 bases at V and 4 bases at J, with 16 bases between the two ends. The CDR3 sequence: CASSISGSVSDTQYF. CDR3 sequence (DNA): TGCGCCAGCAGCATCTCCGGGAGCGTCTCAGATACGCAGTATTTT.

The chain links TRBV5-1 to TRBJ2-1, with D maybe TRBD1 (5 bases). The CDR3 runs 16 residues. The V gene lost 0 bases and the J gene lost 7 bases, with 17 bases spanning the gap. The germline V gene has CDR1 SGHRS and CDR2 YFSETQ. CDR3 loop: CASSLGDSGLGNEQFF. In nucleotides, the CDR3 is TGCGCCAGCAGCTTGGGAGACAGTGGCCTGGGAAATGAGCAGTTCTTC. Looking up the rest from reference TRBV5-1 and TRBJ2-1 gives the full variable domain: KAGVTQTPRYLIKTRGQQVTLSCSPISGHRSVSWYQQTPGQGLQFLFEYFSETQRNKGNFPGRFSGRQFSNSRSEMNVSTLELGDSALYLCASSLGDSGLGNEQFFGPGTRLTVL.

This clone occurred once. The chain has TRBV10-2 and TRBJ2-7; tentative D call: TRBD1 (6 bases). V lost 4 bases and J 6 bases, leaving 7 bases between the germline ends. CDR1 is WSHSY and CDR2 is SAAADI in the germline V gene. The CDR3 is made up of 11 amino acids. Here the CDR3 reads CASSARGEQYF. The CDR3 DNA sequence: TGCGCCAGCAGTGCCAGGGGCGAGCAGTACTTC.

The CDR3: CASSQWVEGVVNQPQHF. In nucleotides, the CDR3 is TGTGCCAGCAGCCAATGGGTAGAAGGGGTCGTTAATCAGCCCCAGCATTTT. V and J are TRBV16 and TRBJ1-5; D possibly corresponds to TRBD1 (5 bases). CDR1 is KGHSY, CDR2 FQNENV, per germline. V was trimmed by 1 base and J by 4 bases, leaving 17 bases between them. This CDR3 is built from 17 residues.

J is TRBJ2-2 and V is TRBV12-5, with 7 nucleotides matching TRBD1. V was clipped by 6 bases and J by 4 bases; unmatched bases: 5. The CDR3 is made up of 14 amino acids. CDR1 is LGHNT, CDR2 FRNRAP, per germline. CDR3 amino acids: CASGWTGFTGELFF. The CDR3 nucleotides are TGTGCTAGTGGCTGGACAGGTTTCACCGGGGAGCTGTTTTTT.

This chain joins TRBV7-9 and TRBJ2-3; D may be TRBD2 (7 bases). The germline gives CDR1 SEHNR, CDR2 FQNEAQ (reference sequence). V lost 3 bases and J 4 bases, leaving 20 bases between the germline ends. This CDR3 has 17 amino acids. The CDR3 nucleotides are TGTGCCAGCAGCTTTAAATCAAGTCGGGGGGCTGCAGATACGCAGTATTTT. This gives the protein CASSFKSSRGAADTQYF.

The chain joins TRBV28 to TRBJ2-1, with D unresolved. Looked up from germline, CDR1 is MDHEN and CDR2 is SYDVKM. Trimming took off 3 bases at V and 7 bases at J, with 4 bases between the two ends. CDR3 length equals 11 residues. CDR3 residues: CASSLRNEQFF. For the CDR3, the DNA is TGTGCCAGCAGTTTGCGGAATGAGCAGTTCTTC.

This clone appeared once. This chain joins TRBV28 and TRBJ1-2; no definite D call. The CDR3 is 12 amino acids. The germline gives CDR1 MDHEN, CDR2 SYDVKM. V lost 5 bases, J lost 7 bases, and 11 bases lay in between. In DNA form, the CDR3 reads TGTGCCAGCAGTCCCACAGACGCTGGCTACACCTTC. Translating it yields CASSPTDAGYTF.

Here the CDR3 DNA reads TGTGCCTGGATCCTAGCGGGAGGAACTGAGCAGTTCTTC. This codes for CAWILAGGTEQFF. This chain links TRBV30 with TRBJ2-1; 11 nucleotides agree with TRBD2. CDR1 is GTSNPN, CDR2 SVGIG, per germline (reference sequence). V trimming: 4 bases; J trimming: 9 bases; junction bases outside the gene matches: 5. The CDR3 extends over 13 amino acids.

J is TRBJ2-5 and V is TRBV9; 11 positions match TRBD2. The V and J ends lost 4 bases and 4 bases, in that order; junction bases with no gene match: 9. Germline CDR1 SGDLS, CDR2 YYNGEE. CDR3 length equals 16 residues. The CDR3 here is CASSLLGLAVGETQYF. CDR3 sequence (DNA): TGTGCCAGCAGCTTATTGGGACTAGCGGTGGGAGAGACCCAGTACTTC.

CDR3: CASSLDRGGGGADTQYF. The CDR3 coding sequence is TGTGCCAGCAGCTTAGATCGTGGCGGGGGAGGGGCAGATACGCAGTATTTT. The rearrangement uses TRBV11-3 and TRBJ2-3, with TRBD2 matching over 7 bases. CDR3 length: 17 residues. Germline V gene lookup returns CDR1 SGHNT and CDR2 YENEEA. Trimming cost V 0 bases and J 4 bases; bases outside gene matches: 10.

The DNA of the CDR3 is TGTGCCAGTAGTATAGTGCAGGGAACAGGTCAGCCCCAGCATTTT. Its translation: CASSIVQGTGQPQHF. The rearrangement links TRBV19 to TRBJ1-5, with a possible D match to TRBD1 (5 bases). Germline CDR1 and CDR2: LNHDA and SQIVND (reference sequence). The V and J ends lost 1 base and 6 bases respectively, with 13 bases between them. The CDR3 consists of 15 residues.

The chain has TRBV5-5 and TRBJ2-6; 10 bases fit TRBD1. Germline V CDR1 and CDR2: SGHKS, YYEKEE (reference sequence). The V segment lost 4 bases and the J segment 4 bases; nucleotides outside the gene matches: 11. CDR3 length equals 18 residues. CDR3 sequence (DNA): TGTGCCAGCAGCCTCGACAGGGGGCTGTTATCCGGGGCCAACGTCCTGACTTTC. Amino acid sequence: CASSLDRGLLSGANVLTF.

The chain links TRBV6-1 to TRBJ2-5; TRBD2 matches 9 bases. Trimming at V came to 4 bases and at J to 5 bases, leaving 11 bases not matched to a gene. The CDR3 spans 16 residues. CDR1 MNHNS and CDR2 SASEGT come from the germline V gene. The CDR3 protein is CASSVGGLAGPETQYF. The CDR3 nucleotides read TGTGCCAGCAGTGTGGGCGGGCTAGCGGGACCGGAGACCCAGTACTTC.

This sequence joins TRBV4-3 and TRBJ2-7, with 7 bases matching TRBD1. This CDR3 spans 14 amino acids. Germline V gene data show CDR1 as LGHNA and CDR2 as YSLEER. Germline trimming cut 4 bases from V and 4 bases from J; bases unmatched to any gene: 7. CDR3 DNA sequence: TGCGCCAGCAGCCCGGGACAGTTGCGTTACGAGCAGTACTTC. Translation: CASSPGQLRYEQYF.

The chain employs TRBV10-2 and TRBJ2-2, with TRBD1 identical over 9 bases. CDR1 and CDR2 (germline): WSHSY, SAAADI. This CDR3 spans 14 amino acids. The junction had 8 bases not matched to a gene; V was cut back by 10 bases and J by 5 bases. CDR3 region: CATRGTGTTGELFF. Here the CDR3 DNA reads TGCGCCACCCGGGGGACAGGGACGACCGGGGAGCTGTTTTTT.

There are a few counts of this clone. V usage is TRBV18 and J usage is TRBJ2-1; TRBD2 aligns across 10 bases. Trimming cost V 0 bases and J 5 bases; bases outside gene matches: 4. This CDR3 comprises 16 residues. Per germline, CDR1 KGHSH and CDR2 LQKENI. CDR3 residues: CASSPPLAGRNNEQFF. CDR3 DNA: TGTGCCAGCTCACCACCACTAGCGGGAAGGAACAATGAGCAGTTCTTC.

The rearrangement links TRBV6-1 to TRBJ2-5; D is possibly TRBD1 (6 bases). V lost 5 bases, J lost 8 bases, and 15 bases lay in between. The CDR3 extends over 13 amino acids. Germline V gene lookup returns CDR1 MNHNS and CDR2 SASEGT. The DNA of the CDR3 is TGTGCCAGCAGTACGACAGGCGGCCTAACCCAGTACTTC. Its translation is CASSTTGGLTQYF.

This chain links TRBV9 with TRBJ2-3; D ambiguous. Trimming took 0 bases from V and 3 from J, leaving 8 bases between them. Germline V lookup: CDR1 SGDLS, CDR2 YYNGEE. The CDR3 extends over 14 amino acids. The CDR3 region is CASSVVQNTDTQYF. The CDR3 region has the DNA TGTGCCAGCAGCGTAGTACAGAATACAGATACGCAGTATTTT.

The rearrangement uses TRBV6-5 and TRBJ2-7; 8 nucleotides line up with TRBD2. The ends lost 6 bases at V and 6 bases at J; junction bases unmatched: 4. From germline, CDR1 is MNHEY and CDR2 SVGAGI. This CDR3 region has 12 residues. The CDR3 loop reads CASSPGTSEQYF. The DNA of the CDR3 is TGTGCCAGCAGCCCCGGGACTAGCGAGCAGTACTTC.

The J gene is TRBJ2-3, the V gene TRBV7-2; D possibly corresponds to TRBD2 (5 bases). The CDR3 spans 15 residues. Germline lookup yields CDR1 SGHTA and CDR2 FQGNSA. V was clipped by 7 bases and J by 0 bases, with 14 bases between them. In nucleotides, the CDR3 is TGTGCCAGCATCCCGAGGGCGGGCAGCACAGATACGCAGTATTTT. Amino acid sequence: CASIPRAGSTDTQYF.

Only one count was recorded for this clone. J is TRBJ2-3 and V is TRBV6-1; the D gene is possibly TRBD2 (7 bases). V was trimmed by 6 bases and J by 6 bases, leaving 19 bases between them. The CDR3 runs 15 residues. Per the germline V gene, CDR1 is MNHNS and CDR2 is SASEGT. The CDR3 sequence: CASSPKGGGADTQYF. CDR3 in DNA: TGTGCCAGCAGCCCGAAGGGAGGGGGGGCGGATACGCAGTATTTT.